The 25 T cell receptor beta chains given below trace back to one sample, sequenced in a study of metastatic and nonmetastatic thyroid tumors. TCRdb used MiXCR to call clones anew from the PCR reads. The sample lists roughly 23,000 clones, approximately 22% seen once, with about two thirds in the top ten. Treatment of any kind had been given to no patient before thyroid surgery. The sample was blood. These receptor sequences come from a male donor with papillary thyroid cancer or a benign thyroid nodule (not recorded which). Some clones in this sample may be carry-over from other donors' samples.

The chain has TRBV6-1 and TRBJ2-1; TRBD2 aligns across 11 bases. The V gene end was trimmed by 5 bases and the J gene end by 7 bases; junction bases not matched to a gene: 10. The germline V gene encodes CDR1 MNHNS and CDR2 SASEGT. The length of the CDR3 is 16 residues. CDR3 coding DNA: TGTGCCAGCAGTAAAATAGCGGGAGGGCCCAGGAATGAGCAGTTCTTC. Its translation is CASSKIAGGPRNEQFF.

This clone was counted ten times or more. The V call is TRBV6-4, the J call TRBJ2-7; D not resolved. The germline V gene has CDR1 MRHNA and CDR2 SNTAGT. Trimming removed 7 bases from V and 4 bases from J, with 8 bases in between. The CDR3 totals 11 residues. CDR3 loop: CASKWVYEQYF. DNA for the CDR3: TGTGCCAGCAAATGGGTGTACGAGCAGTACTTC.

The V and J genes are TRBV11-2 and TRBJ2-2, with 8 bases identical to TRBD1. The CDR3 totals 15 residues. CDR1 SGHAT and CDR2 FQNNGV come from the germline V gene. J gave up 3 bases and V 5 bases, and 5 bases lay outside the gene matches. The CDR3 region has the DNA TGTGCCAGCAGCCCAGGACAGGGATACACCGGGGAGCTGTTTTTT. Residues: CASSPGQGYTGELFF.

This clone was picked up many times. The chain joins TRBV30 to TRBJ1-6; D is unclear. Germline CDR1 reads GTSNPN; CDR2 reads SVGIG (reference sequence). The CDR3 consists of 11 residues. Trimming took 2 bases from V and 8 from J, leaving 4 bases between them. The CDR3 sequence: CAWSTDSPLHF. In DNA, the CDR3 is TGTGCCTGGAGTACCGATTCACCCCTCCACTTT.

This clone has a count of ten or more. This sequence joins TRBV19 and TRBJ2-7, with 8 bases aligning to TRBD2. Germline V gives CDR1 LNHDA, CDR2 SQIVND (reference sequence). This CDR3 comprises 13 residues. J was trimmed by 6 bases and V by 4 bases; bases with no gene match: 5. In nucleotides, the CDR3 is TGTGCCAGTAGTACCGGGACTAGGCGCGAGCAGTACTTC. Residues: CASSTGTRREQYF.

This clone was counted many times. The chain couples TRBV12-3 or TRBV12-4 to TRBJ2-7, with D possibly TRBD1 on 5 matching bases. This CDR3 is built from 17 residues. Trimming took 5 bases from V and 4 from J, leaving 24 bases between them. The CDR3 DNA sequence: TGTGCCAGCAGTCCTAGTAGGGGAACGACTGGATCTTACGAGCAGTACTTC. It codes for CASSPSRGTTGSYEQYF.

This clone was observed many times. The V and J genes are TRBV5-1 and TRBJ2-7, with D tentatively TRBD1 (5 bases). V was trimmed by 0 bases and J by 0 bases, leaving 13 bases between them. This CDR3 comprises 16 residues. Germline lookup yields CDR1 SGHRS and CDR2 YFSETQ. CDR3 amino acids: CASSLAETVLSYEQYF. CDR3 nucleotide sequence: TGCGCCAGCAGCTTGGCCGAGACAGTCCTCTCCTACGAGCAGTACTTC.

This clone was counted a few times. This chain links TRBV28 with TRBJ2-2; 7 nucleotides agree with TRBD2. V lost 5 bases, J lost 3 bases, and 9 bases stayed unmatched. The CDR3 sequence is 16 residues long. Germline loops: CDR1 MDHEN, CDR2 SYDVKM. The CDR3 sequence: CASSAAGVRYTGELFF. The CDR3 coding sequence is TGTGCCAGCAGTGCGGCGGGGGTGCGTTACACCGGGGAGCTGTTTTTT.

This clone was seen repeatedly, ten times or more. The genes are TRBV18 and TRBJ2-2; 10 bases map to TRBD2. The ends lost 0 bases at V and 2 bases at J; junction bases unmatched: 3. Germline loops: CDR1 KGHSH, CDR2 LQKENI. CDR3 length: 17 amino acids. The CDR3, as DNA: TGTGCCAGCTCACCACCGGGACTAGCGACAAACACCGGGGAGCTGTTTTTT. As protein: CASSPPGLATNTGELFF.

This clone was seen at least ten times. The rearrangement joins TRBV20-1 to TRBJ2-1, with 7 bases fitting TRBD2. The V gene end was trimmed by 6 bases and the J gene end by 5 bases; junction bases not matched to a gene: 10. Germline assignment: CDR1 DFQATT and CDR2 SNEGSKA (reference sequence). This CDR3 spans 14 amino acids. CDR3 loop: CSALGREFNNEQFF. DNA for the CDR3: TGCAGTGCCCTAGGGCGGGAGTTCAACAATGAGCAGTTCTTC.

In its sample, this clone was seen many times. The chain carries TRBV19 and TRBJ2-7, with a possible D match to TRBD2 (5 bases). Per the germline V gene, CDR1 is LNHDA and CDR2 is SQIVND (reference sequence). Trimming removed 0 bases at V and 3 bases at J, with 18 bases between. CDR3 size: 17 residues. This CDR3 reads CASSIEDGEKGYYEQYF. The DNA for the CDR3 is TGTGCCAGTAGTATAGAGGACGGGGAAAAAGGGTACTACGAGCAGTACTTC.

This clone has just a few counts. This sequence joins TRBV25-1 and TRBJ1-6; TRBD1 agrees at 7 bases. The germline CDR1 and CDR2 sequences are MGHDK and SYGVNS. This CDR3 is 14 amino acids long. V gave up 3 bases and J gave up 10 bases; unmatched junction bases: 6. The CDR3 sequence: CASSEEDRLSPLHF. CDR3 coding DNA: TGTGCCAGCAGTGAGGAGGACAGGCTGTCACCCCTCCACTTT.

Of note for this clone: The junction does not match germline at one end; this may be a read error. The chain uses TRBV15 and TRBJ2-6; possible D gene TRBD2, 5 bases. CDR1 LNHNV and CDR2 YYDKDF come from the germline V gene (reference sequence). The CDR3 totals 15 residues. The CDR3 sequence: CAISGRRSGANVLTF. For the CDR3, the DNA is TGCGCCATCAGCGGAAGAAGGTCTGGGGCCAACGTCCTGACTTTC. Full variable domain (outside the CDR3, taken from reference TRBV15 and TRBJ2-6): DAMVIQNPRYQVTQFGKPVTLSCSQTLNHNVMYWYQQKSSQAPKLLFHYYDKDFNNEADTPDNFQSRRPNTSFCFLDIRSPGLGDTAMYLCAISGRRSGANVLTFGAGSRLTVL.

There are a few counts of this clone. A much larger clone is a single base away; this may be a read error. V is TRBV28 and J is TRBJ1-5, with TRBD1 as a possible D gene (6 bases). Germline V gives CDR1 MDHEN, CDR2 SYDVKM. This CDR3 comprises 14 residues. CDR3 DNA sequence: TGTGCCAGCAGTTTGGGGGGCCCCCATCAGCCCCGGCATTTT. Its protein is CASSLGGPHQPRHF.

Ten or more counts support this clone. This CDR3 reads CASSPSSGVQPQHF. The DNA for the CDR3 is TGTGCCAGCTCACCTTCGTCAGGGGTCCAGCCCCAGCATTTT. The chain is built from TRBV18 and TRBJ1-5; a weak D match, TRBD1 (6 bases). Trimming removed 3 bases from V and 7 bases from J, with 13 bases in between. Germline V lookup: CDR1 KGHSH, CDR2 LQKENI. The CDR3 spans 14 residues.

This clone was detected many times. Other DNA sequences in the same sample also yield this CDR3. The rearrangement uses TRBV19 and TRBJ1-1, with 7 bases matching TRBD1. Germline CDR1 is LNHDA and CDR2 is SQIVND (reference sequence). The CDR3 totals 14 residues. Trimming removed 7 bases from V and 1 base from J; junction bases left unmatched: 6. The CDR3 region has the DNA TGTGCCAGTACTCCGAGGGGGCAGAACACTGAAGCTTTCTTT. Protein sequence: CASTPRGQNTEAFF.

This clone was seen at least ten times. The J gene is TRBJ1-2, the V gene TRBV28, with D uncertain. The V and J ends lost 7 bases and 4 bases respectively, with 16 bases between them. Per germline, CDR1 MDHEN and CDR2 SYDVKM. The CDR3 loop spans 14 amino acids. CDR3 in amino acids: CASIQTLGVYGYTF. The DNA for the CDR3 is TGTGCCAGCATCCAAACCCTTGGGGTCTATGGCTACACCTTC.

This clone was counted ten times or more. The gene calls are TRBV2 and TRBJ2-1; D is possibly TRBD2 (6 bases). The germline CDR1 and CDR2 sequences are SNHLY and FYNNEI. This CDR3 region has 11 residues. Between the trimmed V and J ends, which lost 7 bases and 15 bases, there was a span of 16 bases. CDR3 nucleotide sequence: TGTGCCAGCAAGGGCCTGCGGGAAGCGTTCTTC. Translated: CASKGLREAFF.

This chain links TRBV3-1 with TRBJ1-6; no firm D call. The CDR3 has 13 amino acids. Germline V gene data show CDR1 as LGHDT and CDR2 as YNNKEL (reference sequence). The ends were cut back, 2 bases at V and 7 bases at J, with 6 bases in the middle. The DNA for the CDR3 is TGTGCCAGCAGCCAAAAAAGGAATTCACCCCTCCACTTT. Translated: CASSQKRNSPLHF.

The chain joins TRBV24-1 to TRBJ2-2; perhaps D is TRBD1 or TRBD2 (5 bases each). CDR3 size: 18 residues. Trimming stripped 4 bases from V and 0 bases from J, with 17 bases between. CDR1 and CDR2 (germline): KGHDR, SFDVKD. CDR3 amino acids: CATSELGRGATNTGELFF. The DNA of the CDR3 is TGTGCCACCAGTGAATTGGGACGTGGAGCTACGAACACCGGGGAGCTGTTTTTT.

This clone was recorded many times. CDR3 bases: TGTGCCAGCAGCCCAGGGACGGTGAACACTGAAGCTTTCTTT. Its translation: CASSPGTVNTEAFF. The rearrangement links TRBV7-3 to TRBJ1-1, with D possibly matching TRBD1 (5 bases). In germline, CDR1 is SGHTA, CDR2 FQGTGA. The CDR3 totals 14 residues. V was pared by 5 bases and J by 0 bases, with 10 bases between.

This chain uses TRBV6-5 with TRBJ2-7; the D is unclear. The V end was cut by 2 bases, the J end by 2 bases, with 13 bases between. Germline lookup yields CDR1 MNHEY and CDR2 SVGAGI. The CDR3 loop spans 15 amino acids. CDR3 amino acids: CASSYAGIGTYEQYF. CDR3 bases: TGTGCCAGCAGTTACGCAGGTATAGGCACCTACGAGCAGTACTTC.

This clone came up a few times. The chain uses TRBV6-9 and TRBJ2-7; 7 bases are shared with TRBD2. The germline gives CDR1 MNHGY, CDR2 SVAAGI. CDR3 length: 15 amino acids. V lost 10 bases to trimming and J lost 3 bases; unmatched junction nucleotides: 15. The CDR3 reads CAICIRGDLGYEQYF. The DNA of the CDR3 is TGTGCCATCTGTATTCGGGGGGACTTAGGCTACGAGCAGTACTTC.

This clone was seen repeatedly, ten times or more. The genes are TRBV20-1 and TRBJ2-7, with 8 positions matching TRBD2. Unmatched junction bases numbered 8, after V lost 5 bases and J lost 2 bases. CDR1 and CDR2 from the germline V gene are DFQATT and SNEGSKA (reference sequence). This CDR3 is built from 14 residues. CDR3 loop: CSAFSGLVTYEQYF. The CDR3 DNA sequence: TGCAGTGCTTTCTCGGGACTAGTAACCTACGAGCAGTACTTC.

This clone has ten or more counts. This chain uses TRBV15 with TRBJ2-3; 8 bases align to TRBD2. The CDR3 is 15 residues long. Germline CDR1 is LNHNV and CDR2 is YYDKDF (reference sequence). The V segment lost 1 base and the J segment 2 bases; nucleotides outside the gene matches: 2. This chain's CDR3 is CATSRGAGDTDTQYF. As DNA, the CDR3 is TGTGCCACCAGCAGAGGAGCGGGAGACACAGATACGCAGTATTTT. The whole variable domain, remainder taken from reference TRBV15 and TRBJ2-3, is DAMVIQNPRYQVTQFGKPVTLSCSQTLNHNVMYWYQQKSSQAPKLLFHYYDKDFNNEADTPDNFQSRRPNTSFCFLDIRSPGLGDTAMYLCATSRGAGDTDTQYFGPGTRLTVL.